One and the same sample provided the 30 T cell receptor beta chains below, sequenced in a study of CD8 T cells in ankylosing spondylitis. TCRdb redid the calling of the 5' RACE reads with MiXCR, one entry per CDR3 protein. The repertoire consists of about 240,000 distinct CDR3 sequences, with 10% occurring once and the leading ten covering 2.6%. Sequencing was done on a sample of blood, either unsorted or a sorted T cell fraction (not recorded which). The receptors stem from a male donor with ankylosing spondylitis or in good health (not recorded which).

The chain couples TRBV10-3 to TRBJ2-3; D call uncertain. The germline V and J ends were trimmed by 9 bases and 0 bases, with 19 bases remaining between them. The CDR3 runs 16 residues. Germline V gene sequence: CDR1 ENHRY, CDR2 SYGVKD. The CDR3 protein is CAMGSGLASSTDTQYF. CDR3 bases: TGTGCCATGGGCTCCGGGCTGGCCTCTAGCACAGATACGCAGTATTTT.

This clonotype was found many times. The V call is TRBV20-1, the J call TRBJ2-3; possibly TRBD2 for D (5 bases). The germline V and J ends were trimmed by 3 bases and 2 bases, with 15 bases remaining between them. Per germline, CDR1 DFQATT and CDR2 SNEGSKA (reference sequence). The CDR3 consists of 15 residues. The CDR3 bases are TGCAGTGCTAGTCCCGTGGACTCCTACACAGATACGCAGTATTTT. Protein sequence: CSASPVDSYTDTQYF.

This clonotype was seen ten or more times. The chain is built from TRBV20-1 and TRBJ2-1; 11 bases are shared with TRBD2. The CDR3 is 18 residues long. Germline lookup yields CDR1 DFQATT and CDR2 SNEGSKA (reference sequence). V dropped 6 bases and J dropped 0; count of bases not matched to a gene: 13. CDR3 nucleotide sequence: TGCAGTGCCATCCCACCGGGGACTAGCGGTCTCTCCTACAATGAGCAGTTCTTC. Translation: CSAIPPGTSGLSYNEQFF.

This clonotype was seen repeatedly, ten times or more. The J gene is TRBJ2-3, the V gene TRBV5-1, with D unclear. The V gene's germline CDR1 is SGHRS and CDR2 YFSETQ. The V end lost 0 bases, the J end lost 3 bases, and 8 bases lay between the germline ends. CDR3 length equals 14 residues. CDR3 bases: TGCGCCAGCAGCTTGGGGTCCACTACAGATACGCAGTATTTT. The encoded protein is CASSLGSTTDTQYF.

The CDR3 sequence: CASSPDGGATDTQYF. In DNA form, the CDR3 reads TGTGCCAGCAGCCCCGACGGGGGGGCCACAGATACGCAGTATTTT. The chain carries TRBV5-5 and TRBJ2-3, with 8 bases fitting TRBD2. The CDR3 length is 15 residues. The germline V gene encodes CDR1 SGHKS and CDR2 YYEKEE (reference sequence). V gave up 4 bases and J gave up 2 bases; unmatched junction bases: 6.

This clonotype was counted at least ten times. The V gene is TRBV27, the J gene TRBJ1-1, with 10 bases lining up with TRBD1. V shed 3 bases, J shed 4 bases, and the junction held 5 bases outside the gene matches. The CDR3 is 15 residues long. Germline V CDR1 and CDR2: MNHEY, SMNVEV (reference sequence). CDR3 in DNA: TGTGCCAGCAGTTTGTCCGGGACAGGGGTCACTGAAGCTTTCTTT. As protein: CASSLSGTGVTEAFF.

This clonotype was counted at least ten times. The V and J genes are TRBV28 and TRBJ2-4; possible D gene TRBD2, 5 bases. The V and J ends lost 6 bases and 8 bases respectively, with 23 bases between them. Germline V gives CDR1 MDHEN, CDR2 SYDVKM. The length of the CDR3 is 16 residues. CDR3 sequence (DNA): TGTGCCAGCAGCCTTCGGCCGTCTATCCTGGAGGACATTCAGTACTTC. It encodes CASSLRPSILEDIQYF.

With regard to this clonotype: A much bigger clone sits one base away, suggesting this may be a read error. J is TRBJ2-1 and V is TRBV5-1; 12 bases align to TRBD2. This CDR3 contains 16 residues. Per the germline V gene, CDR1 is SGHRS and CDR2 is YFSETQ. Here the CDR3 DNA reads TGCGCCAGCAGCGAGGGGACTAGCGGGCTTATCGGGGAGCAGCTCTTC. Its translation is CASSEGTSGLIGEQLF. Full variable domain (missing parts from reference TRBV5-1 and TRBJ2-1): KAGVTQTPRYLIKTRGQQVTLSCSPISGHRSVSWYQQTPGQGLQFLFEYFSETQRNKGNFPGRFSGRQFSNSRSEMNVSTLELGDSALYLCASSEGTSGLIGEQLFGPGTRLTVL.

In its sample, this clonotype was seen many times. The chain recombines TRBV12-3 or TRBV12-4 with TRBJ2-7; D unresolved. CDR3 length equals 15 residues. Trimming cost V 6 bases and J 3 bases, with 18 bases left between them. The CDR3 DNA is TGTGCCAGCAGCCCCATCCGGACGGCATTCTACGAGCAGTACTTC. Its translation: CASSPIRTAFYEQYF.

This clonotype was found many times. This chain uses TRBV10-1 with TRBJ2-1, with D perhaps given as TRBD1 or TRBD2 (5 bases each). In germline, CDR1 is WNHNN, CDR2 SYGVQD (reference sequence). The CDR3 runs 15 residues. The germline V and J ends were trimmed by 6 bases and 7 bases, with 19 bases remaining between them. This chain's CDR3 is CASSDPGTPSNEQFF. The CDR3 nucleotides read TGCGCCAGCAGCGACCCCGGGACCCCTAGTAATGAGCAGTTCTTC.

Note on this clonotype: One base away lies a much larger clone, so this may be a sequencing read error. This CDR3 is CSARDVGWVAQYF. The CDR3 DNA sequence: TGCAGTGCTAGAGATGTGGGGTGGGTTGCGCAGTATTTT. This sequence joins TRBV20-1 and TRBJ2-3; D is unresolved. The germline CDR1 and CDR2 sequences are DFQATT and SNEGSKA (reference sequence). The germline V and J ends were trimmed by 0 bases and 10 bases, with 14 bases remaining between them. The length of the CDR3 is 13 residues.

This clonotype was detected ten times or more. The chain is built from TRBV7-2 and TRBJ1-4; 7 bases fit TRBD1. CDR1 and CDR2 (germline): SGHTA, FQGNSA. This CDR3 has 15 residues. V dropped 1 base and J dropped 7; count of bases not matched to a gene: 6. In nucleotides, the CDR3 is TGTGCCAGCAGCTTAGGGTTGGGACAGCTTGAAAAACTGTTTTTT. Translation gives CASSLGLGQLEKLFF.

This clonotype was counted many times. V and J are TRBV12-3 or TRBV12-4 and TRBJ1-1, with D perhaps matching TRBD1 (6 bases). The CDR3 loop spans 16 amino acids. V lost 1 base and J lost 1, with 13 bases in between. CDR3 sequence: CASSLGTGTRNTEAFF. CDR3 DNA: TGTGCCAGCAGTTTAGGCACAGGGACCCGGAACACTGAAGCTTTCTTT.

There are many counts of this clonotype. The chain carries TRBV4-2 and TRBJ2-1; 8 bases map to TRBD2. Germline values: CDR1 LGHNA, CDR2 YNFKEQ. Trimming removed 0 bases from V and 7 bases from J; junction bases left unmatched: 11. CDR3 length equals 17 residues. CDR3 in DNA: TGTGCCAGCAGCCAAGATCTGGCCGGACTAGCTGAGAATGAGCAGTTCTTC. It encodes CASSQDLAGLAENEQFF.

The chain has TRBV7-9 and TRBJ1-1; tentative D call: TRBD1 (5 bases). CDR1 and CDR2 (germline): SEHNR, FQNEAQ (reference sequence). This CDR3 region has 18 residues. V was clipped by 1 base and J by 0 bases, with 18 bases between them. CDR3 DNA: TGTGCCAGCAGCTTAGTCCCCGGGGACCGAACCCTGAACACTGAAGCTTTCTTT. This translates into CASSLVPGDRTLNTEAFF.

This chain joins TRBV10-3 and TRBJ1-2; TRBD1 might be the D (5 bases). Germline CDR1 ENHRY, CDR2 SYGVKD. CDR3 length equals 11 residues. V was shortened by 11 bases and J by 2 bases, with 9 bases between the two germline ends. CDR3 DNA: TGTGCCGGGGGAGGAAACTATGGCTACACCTTC. Protein product: CAGGGNYGYTF.

This clonotype was counted ten times or more. The chain carries TRBV4-1 and TRBJ2-5, with D uncertain. The CDR3 is 12 amino acids. Per the germline V gene, CDR1 is MGHRA and CDR2 is YSYEKL. Trimming removed 1 base at V and 7 bases at J, with 7 bases between. CDR3 amino acids: CASSQGGRTQYF. As DNA, the CDR3 is TGCGCCAGCAGCCAAGGTGGGCGGACCCAGTACTTC.

This clonotype was seen many times. The V and J genes are TRBV5-1 and TRBJ2-1; 7 bases line up with TRBD2. The CDR3 has 16 residues. CDR1 and CDR2 (germline): SGHRS, YFSETQ. With 0 bases clipped from V and 7 bases from J, the junction kept 10 bases outside the gene matches. The CDR3, as DNA: TGCGCCAGCAGCTTGGGAACGGGACTCGGGGGGAATGAGCAGTTCTTC. This gives the protein CASSLGTGLGGNEQFF.

This clonotype was observed a handful of times. The chain joins TRBV20-1 to TRBJ1-5, with TRBD1 matching 9 bases. Trimming removed 5 bases from V and 5 bases from J; junction bases left unmatched: 10. The CDR3 runs to 15 residues. In germline, CDR1 is DFQATT, CDR2 SNEGSKA (reference sequence). CDR3 DNA: TGCAGTGCTCCCTTCGACAGGGGGAATTATCAGCCCCAGCATTTT. The encoded protein is CSAPFDRGNYQPQHF.

At least ten counts were recorded for this clonotype. The rearrangement uses TRBV12-3 or TRBV12-4 and TRBJ2-7; D is unresolved. The V end was cut by 2 bases, the J end by 4 bases, with 15 bases between. The CDR3 runs 15 residues. The DNA of the CDR3 is TGTGCCAGCAGTTTACGCGCCTCTTCGAGATACGAGCAGTACTTC. It specifies CASSLRASSRYEQYF.

This clonotype was detected many times. J is TRBJ2-1 and V is TRBV29-1; the match to TRBD1 covers 8 bases. The CDR3 is made up of 15 amino acids. The V gene's germline CDR1 is SQVTM and CDR2 ANQGSEA. The trim removed 3 bases at V and 6 bases at J, leaving 10 bases unmatched. The CDR3: CSVEGPDRVFNEQFF. The CDR3 region has the DNA TGCAGCGTTGAGGGCCCGGACAGGGTATTCAATGAGCAGTTCTTC.

This clonotype was detected many times. CDR3 sequence reads: CASSSGQGPYNEQFF. In DNA form, the CDR3 reads TGTGCCAGCAGTTCAGGACAGGGGCCCTACAATGAGCAGTTCTTC. J is TRBJ2-1 and V is TRBV12-3 or TRBV12-4, with 9 bases identical to TRBD1. The CDR3 totals 15 residues. V was clipped by 4 bases and J by 2 bases; unmatched bases: 3.

V and J are TRBV4-1 and TRBJ2-7; TRBD2 matches 12 bases. The V and J ends lost 1 base and 2 bases, in that order; junction bases with no gene match: 9. The CDR3 is made up of 18 amino acids. Germline lookup yields CDR1 MGHRA and CDR2 YSYEKL. The CDR3 DNA sequence: TGCGCCAGCAGCCAAGGAACTAGCGGGAGGACTACTCCCTACGAGCAGTACTTC. Amino acids: CASSQGTSGRTTPYEQYF.

Of note for this clonotype: A much larger clone differs by one base, so this may be a read error. The V and J genes are TRBV5-1 and TRBJ2-1; TRBD2 matches at 14 bases. This CDR3 is 17 amino acids long. From germline, CDR1 is SGHRS and CDR2 YFSETQ. The CDR3 reads CASSRGLAGESYNAQFF. The DNA for the CDR3 is TGCGCCAGCAGCCGGGGACTAGCGGGGGAGTCCTACAATGCGCAGTTCTTC.

In this sample, this clonotype turned up many times. The chain uses TRBV20-1 and TRBJ2-7; D possibly matches TRBD1 or TRBD2 (5 bases each). Germline-derived CDR1 and CDR2 are DFQATT and SNEGSKA (reference sequence). This CDR3 has 14 residues. V was shortened by 0 bases and J by 2 bases, with 11 bases between the two germline ends. The CDR3 protein is CSAREGTGTYEQYF. In DNA, the CDR3 is TGCAGTGCTAGAGAGGGGACCGGAACCTACGAGCAGTACTTC.

With respect to this clonotype: This may come from a read error, since a much larger clone is one base off. The V gene is TRBV11-2, the J gene TRBJ2-7; 8 bases line up with TRBD2. This CDR3 contains 16 residues. The germline V gene has CDR1 SGHAT and CDR2 FQNNGV. CDR3 in DNA: TGTGTCAGCAGCTTAGTTACGGCTAGCGGGTCCTACGAGCAGTACTTC. This sequence encodes CVSSLVTASGSYEQYF.

This clonotype was seen ten or more times. This sequence joins TRBV12-3 or TRBV12-4 and TRBJ2-6; 10 nucleotides align to TRBD1. This CDR3 region has 18 residues. V lost 6 bases to trimming and J lost 0 bases; unmatched junction nucleotides: 8. The CDR3 nucleotides read TGTGCCAGCAGCTCTTGGACAGGGGGAAACTCTGGGGCCAACGTCCTGACTTTC. This gives the protein CASSSWTGGNSGANVLTF.

This clonotype has a count of ten or more. This chain connects TRBV15 to TRBJ1-4, with 7 bases fitting TRBD1. CDR3 length equals 13 residues. CDR1 is LNHNV, CDR2 YYDKDF, per germline (reference sequence). V lost 3 bases to trimming and J lost 5 bases; unmatched junction nucleotides: 0. This chain's CDR3 is CATSRDRNEKLFF. The CDR3 DNA reads TGTGCCACCAGCAGGGACAGGAATGAAAAACTGTTTTTT.

This clonotype came up many times. The chain joins TRBV30 to TRBJ2-6; D is unclear. Trimming pared 4 bases from V and 2 bases from J, leaving 3 bases between. CDR3 length: 12 amino acids. Germline CDR1 is GTSNPN and CDR2 is SVGIG (reference sequence). CDR3 sequence: CAWTTGANVLTF. The CDR3 nucleotides are TGTGCCTGGACTACTGGGGCCAACGTCCTGACTTTC.

Many counts were recorded for this clonotype. This chain links TRBV27 with TRBJ2-3; 9 nucleotides match TRBD1. The V gene end was trimmed by 6 bases and the J gene end by 1 base; junction bases not matched to a gene: 2. The CDR3 totals 14 residues. Germline V gene data show CDR1 as MNHEY and CDR2 as SMNVEV (reference sequence). This CDR3 reads CASRGTGRTDTQYF. CDR3 sequence (DNA): TGTGCCAGCAGAGGGACAGGGCGCACAGATACGCAGTATTTT.